The sequence of this T cell receptor beta chain was determined in a study of identical twins. The CDR3 is 15 amino acids. The germline V gene has CDR1 SGDLS and CDR2 YYNGEE. The V gene end was trimmed by 0 bases and the J gene end by 8 bases; junction bases not matched to a gene: 10. A universal primer site was added by template switching, and unique molecular identifiers were carried by the cDNA. MiXCR, run by TCRdb on the 5' RACE reads, gives a single entry per CDR3 protein. Among around 370,000 distinct CDR3 sequences listed, around 9% were seen once. This clonotype came up once. What was sequenced was naive T cells sorted from blood. The J gene is TRBJ1-2, the V gene TRBV9, with 7 nucleotides matching TRBD1. The sequence came from a woman between 50 and 59 years old in good health. CDR3 amino acids: CASSVDRQGVFGYTF. The DNA of the CDR3 is TGTGCCAGCAGCGTAGATCGCCAGGGGGTATTCGGCTACACCTTC. Using reference TRBV9 and TRBJ1-2 for the parts outside the CDR3, the full variable domain is DSGVTQTPKHLITATGQRVTLRCSPRSGDLSVYWYQQSLDQGLQFLIQYYNGEERAKGNILERFSAQQFPDLHSELNLSSLELGDSALYFCASSVDRQGVFGYTFGSGTRLTVV.